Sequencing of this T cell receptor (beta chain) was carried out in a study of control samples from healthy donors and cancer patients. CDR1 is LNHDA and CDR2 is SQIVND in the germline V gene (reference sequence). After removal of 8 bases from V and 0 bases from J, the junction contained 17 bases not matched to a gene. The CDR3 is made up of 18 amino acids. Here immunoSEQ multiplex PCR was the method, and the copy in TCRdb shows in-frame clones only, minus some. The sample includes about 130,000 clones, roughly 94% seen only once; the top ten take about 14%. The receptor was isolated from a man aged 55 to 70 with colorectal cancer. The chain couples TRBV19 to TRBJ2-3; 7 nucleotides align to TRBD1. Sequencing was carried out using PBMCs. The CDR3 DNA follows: TGTGCCAGTTCGGGGCACCATGAGGGGGCGGCTAGCACAGATACGCAGTATTTT. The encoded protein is CASSGHHEGAASTDTQYF.